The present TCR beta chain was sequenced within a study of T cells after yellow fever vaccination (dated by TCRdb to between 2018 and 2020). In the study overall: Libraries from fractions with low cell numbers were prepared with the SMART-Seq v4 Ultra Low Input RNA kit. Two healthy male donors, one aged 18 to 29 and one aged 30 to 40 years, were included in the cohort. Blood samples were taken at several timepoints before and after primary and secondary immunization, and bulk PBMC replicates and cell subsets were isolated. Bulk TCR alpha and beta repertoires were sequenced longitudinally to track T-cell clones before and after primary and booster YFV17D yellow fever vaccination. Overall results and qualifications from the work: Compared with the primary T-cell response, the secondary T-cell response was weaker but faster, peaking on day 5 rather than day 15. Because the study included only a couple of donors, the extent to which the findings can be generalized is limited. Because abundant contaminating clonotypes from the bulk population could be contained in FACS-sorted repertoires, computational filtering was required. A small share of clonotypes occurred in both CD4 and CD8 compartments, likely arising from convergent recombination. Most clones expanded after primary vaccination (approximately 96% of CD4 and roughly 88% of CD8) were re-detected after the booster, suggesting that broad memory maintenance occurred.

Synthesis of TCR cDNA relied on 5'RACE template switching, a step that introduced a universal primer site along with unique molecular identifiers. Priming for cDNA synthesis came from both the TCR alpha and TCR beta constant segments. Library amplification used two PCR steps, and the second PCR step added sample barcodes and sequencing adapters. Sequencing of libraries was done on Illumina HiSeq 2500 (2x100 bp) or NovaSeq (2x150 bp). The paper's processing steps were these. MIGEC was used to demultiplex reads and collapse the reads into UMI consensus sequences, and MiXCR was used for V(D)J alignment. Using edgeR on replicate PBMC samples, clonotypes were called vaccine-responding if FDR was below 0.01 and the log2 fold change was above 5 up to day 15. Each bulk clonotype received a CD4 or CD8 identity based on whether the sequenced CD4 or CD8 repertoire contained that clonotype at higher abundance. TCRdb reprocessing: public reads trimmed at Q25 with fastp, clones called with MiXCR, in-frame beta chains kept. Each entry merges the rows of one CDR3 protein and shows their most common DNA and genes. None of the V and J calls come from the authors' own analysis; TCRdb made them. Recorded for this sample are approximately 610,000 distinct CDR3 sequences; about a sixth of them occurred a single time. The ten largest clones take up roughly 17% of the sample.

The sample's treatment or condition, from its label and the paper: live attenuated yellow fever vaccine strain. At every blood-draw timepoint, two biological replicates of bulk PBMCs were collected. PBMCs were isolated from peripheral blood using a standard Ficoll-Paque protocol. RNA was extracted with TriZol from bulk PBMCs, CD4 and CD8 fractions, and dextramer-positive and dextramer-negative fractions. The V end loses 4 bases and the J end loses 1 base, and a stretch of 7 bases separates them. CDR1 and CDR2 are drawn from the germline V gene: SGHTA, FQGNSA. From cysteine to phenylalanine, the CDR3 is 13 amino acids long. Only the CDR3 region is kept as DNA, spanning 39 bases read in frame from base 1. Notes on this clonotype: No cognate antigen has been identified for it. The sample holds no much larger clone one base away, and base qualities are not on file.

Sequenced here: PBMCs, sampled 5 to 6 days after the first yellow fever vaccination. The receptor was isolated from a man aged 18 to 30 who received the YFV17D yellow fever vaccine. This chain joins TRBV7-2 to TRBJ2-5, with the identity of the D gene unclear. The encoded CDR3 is CASSSQFQETQYF. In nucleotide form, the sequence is TGTGCCAGCAGCTCTCAATTCCAAGAGACCCAGTACTTC.